This TCR beta chain was obtained from a study of CD8 T cells in Susac syndrome. TCR beta was sequenced from blood CD8+ and CD4+ T cells. TEMRA cells were FACS-enriched and CD8+ and CD4+ T cells negatively isolated. The CDR3 length is 15 residues. From germline, CDR1 is PRHDT and CDR2 FYEKMQ (reference sequence). Deletions cut 5 bases from V and 1 base from J, with 11 bases between. RNA in amounts of about 0.45 to 1 ug was reverse transcribed with random hexamers. Each CDR3 protein gets one entry after TCRdb re-called the immunoSEQ multiplex PCR reads with MiXCR. Of roughly 140,000 distinct CDR3 sequences listed, about 94% were seen once; the top ten hold roughly 0.19%.

The chain couples TRBV13 to TRBJ2-2; D remains unclear. The receptor was isolated from a human donor with multiple sclerosis. The sequenced sample was CD8+ T cells from PBMCs. This CDR3 is CASSPTQKNTGELFF. In DNA form, the CDR3 reads TGTGCCAGCAGCCCGACCCAAAAGAACACCGGGGAGCTGTTTTTT.